This T cell receptor (beta chain) appears in the sequencing data of a study of blood T cell repertoires in COVID-19. This clone was observed at least ten times. The protocol was immunoSEQ multiplex PCR, while the TCRdb copy is restricted to in-frame clones and leaves out a portion. The sample contains a few hundred thousand clones, around 90% of which appear only once. Trimming shortened V by 0 bases and J by 4 bases, and 7 bases separated the two germline ends. From germline, CDR1 is SEHNR and CDR2 FQNEAQ (reference sequence). CDR3 length equals 14 residues. The clonotype was recovered from a man aged 35 to 55 with acute or convalescent COVID-19. The V and J genes are TRBV7-9 and TRBJ2-1; D gene uncertain. Sequenced input: peripheral blood. The CDR3 spells CASSLAENYNEQFF. The CDR3 coding sequence is TGTGCCAGCAGCTTAGCGGAGAATTACAATGAGCAGTTCTTC. The full variable domain, with the rest looked up from reference TRBV7-9 and TRBJ2-1, is DTGVSQNPRHKITKRGQNVTFRCDPISEHNRLYWYRQTLGQGPEFLTYFQNEAQLEKSRLLSDRFSAERPKGSFSTLEIQRTEQGDSAMYLCASSLAENYNEQFFGPGTRLTVL.